This T cell receptor beta chain was recovered during a study of identical twins. A universal primer site arose from template switching, and cDNA bore unique molecular identifiers. TCRdb re-derived calls from the 5' RACE reads in MiXCR, one entry per CDR3 protein. The data contain under 400,000 distinct CDR3 sequences, 7% to 9.5% of them singletons. The CDR3 spans 11 residues. Germline-derived CDR1 and CDR2 are KGHSH and LQKENI. Trimming took off 3 bases at V and 8 bases at J, with 7 bases between the two ends. This sequence joins TRBV18 and TRBJ1-1; D uncertain. The TCR was taken from a woman aged 45 to 65 in good health. The sequencing input was naive T cells sorted from blood. The CDR3 DNA follows: TGTGCCAGCTCACCGCAGAGAGAAGCTTTCTTT. This encodes CASSPQREAFF.